This T cell receptor (beta chain) was retrieved from a study of cytomegalovirus exposure and HLA in healthy donors. V was clipped by 7 bases and J by 1 base, with 5 bases between them. Looked up from germline, CDR1 is MNHNS and CDR2 is SASEGT. The length of the CDR3 is 12 residues. Points from the study as a whole: Apparent HLA restriction characterized most CMV-associated TCR beta chains in a later analysis. From TCR beta sequences, most subjects' HLA-A and HLA-B alleles were reportedly predicted accurately. A later analysis revealed that TCR association rates differed between HLA loci, peaking at DRB1 and bottoming out at HLA-C.

It was with 60 Vbeta and 13 Jbeta primers that the PCR ran. Data came from immunoSEQ multiplex PCR; TCRdb stores just in-frame clones and leaves some out. The sample lists 150,000 to 200,000 clones, 82% occurring once. A remark on this clone: Its matching antigen is unknown.

The clonotype originates from a woman aged 50 to 60 in good health and CMV-seronegative. This rearrangement joins TRBV6-1 to TRBJ2-1, with D unresolved. Sequences were obtained from PBMCs. In DNA form, the CDR3 reads TGTGCCAGCACCCGGTCCTACAATGAGCAGTTCTTC. It encodes CASTRSYNEQFF.